The T cell receptor beta chain under discussion was sequenced for a study of T cells after yellow fever vaccination. Study summary: In the case of low-cell-number fractions, SMART-Seq v4 Ultra Low Input was used for preparation.

A remark on this clonotype: Its antigen is unknown.

TCRdb fed the 5' RACE reads into MiXCR, producing one record per CDR3 protein. The repertoire includes about 550,000 distinct CDR3 sequences, around 21% of them detected once, and over 11% sits in the top ten. Trimming at V came to 8 bases and at J to 9 bases, leaving 13 bases not matched to a gene. The length of the CDR3 is 13 residues. Per germline, CDR1 SQVTM and CDR2 ANQGSEA. Points from the study as a whole: Peaking on day 5 versus 15, the secondary response was faster but weaker. The bulk population could contribute abundant contaminating clonotypes to FACS-sorted repertoires.

The chain couples TRBV29-1 to TRBJ2-1; 7 bases are a match to TRBD2. The sequences come from PBMCs, collected 15 days after the yellow fever booster vaccination. The TCR comes from a man younger than 40 who received the YFV17D yellow fever vaccine. CDR3 region: CSLSGGSRSEQFF. The DNA for the CDR3 is TGCAGCTTATCTGGCGGGAGTAGAAGTGAGCAGTTCTTC.